Listed here is a single TCR beta chain. The method was immunoSEQ multiplex PCR; TCRdb's version includes in-frame clones alone and lacks a portion of them. Here the sample spans 140,000 or so clones, around nine tenths being singletons. Time point indicated: baseline pretreatment blood. As for treatment: 15 Gy SBRT to primary tumor, nephrectomy 4 weeks later. The data stem from a study of radiation and T cells in renal cell carcinoma. Study background: Nephrectomy followed 15 Gy stereotactic body radiation by 4 weeks.

The V and J ends lost 5 bases and 0 bases respectively, with 11 bases between them. This CDR3 is 14 amino acids long. Germline V gene sequence: CDR1 MNHEY, CDR2 SVGAGI. The source of this sequence is a woman aged 50 to 65 with renal cell carcinoma. The specimen was blood, collected from a patient whose treatment included radiotherapy and nephrectomy. This chain connects TRBV6-5 to TRBJ2-7; TRBD2 is a possible D gene (6 bases). The DNA for the CDR3 is TGTGCCAGCAGTAGGGCGGGGCCCTCCTACGAGCAGTACTTC. It encodes CASSRAGPSYEQYF.